Listed below are T cell receptor beta chains from one sample, sequenced in a study of cytomegalovirus exposure and HLA in healthy donors. The protocol was immunoSEQ multiplex PCR, while the TCRdb copy is restricted to in-frame clones and leaves out a portion. The data hold more than 85,000 clones, with approximately 69% observed a single time. Input material: PBMCs. These receptors were collected from a female donor in good health and CMV-seronegative. Each CDR3 is given with its conserved first and last residue. The D gene is left open where the match is weak. Not all rows give a size; the values are once, few, many and, for expanded clones, a class.

clone size: -
J gene: TRBJ1-2
V gene: TRBV19
D gene: TRBD1
CDR3 protein: CASSKTGGAYGYTF
CDR3 DNA: TGTGCCAGTAGTAAGACAGGGGGGGCTTATGGCTACACCTTC

clone size: -
J gene: TRBJ1-3
V gene: TRBV5-6
D gene: -
CDR3 protein: CASSLGGSGNTIYF
CDR3 DNA: TGTGCCAGCAGCCTCGGGGGTTCGGGAAACACCATATATTTT

clone size: -
J gene: TRBJ1-6
V gene: TRBV15
D gene: TRBD1
CDR3 protein: CATSLGQGYSPLHF
CDR3 DNA: TGTGCCACCAGCCTGGGACAGGGGTATTCACCCCTCCACTTT

clone size: -
J gene: TRBJ2-5
V gene: TRBV6-1
D gene: -
CDR3 protein: CASSELDGSQETQYF
CDR3 DNA: TGTGCCAGCAGTGAGCTAGACGGGTCGCAAGAGACCCAGTACTTC

clone size: few
J gene: TRBJ1-2
V gene: TRBV6-5
D gene: TRBD1
CDR3 protein: CASSPQGGTYGYTF
CDR3 DNA: TGTGCCAGCAGTCCCCAGGGGGGAACATATGGCTACACCTTC

clone size: -
J gene: TRBJ1-5
V gene: TRBV2
D gene: TRBD1
CDR3 protein: CASSFKGAGSNQPQHF
CDR3 DNA: TGTGCCAGCAGCTTTAAGGGGGCTGGAAGCAATCAGCCCCAGCATTTT

clone size: few
J gene: TRBJ2-3
V gene: TRBV10-3
D gene: -
CDR3 protein: CAISSVGTDTQYF
CDR3 DNA: TGTGCCATCAGCTCCGTTGGCACAGATACGCAGTATTTT

clone size: -
J gene: TRBJ2-5
V gene: TRBV7-9
D gene: TRBD2
CDR3 protein: CASSPGLAQETQYF
CDR3 DNA: TGTGCCAGCAGCCCGGGACTAGCCCAAGAGACCCAGTACTTC

clone size: few
J gene: TRBJ1-5
V gene: TRBV6-1
D gene: TRBD1
CDR3 protein: CAIGQGGQPQHF
CDR3 DNA: TGTGCCATCGGACAGGGCGGACAGCCCCAGCATTTT

clone size: -
J gene: TRBJ2-3
V gene: TRBV5-1
D gene: -
CDR3 protein: CASSFGGDTQYF
CDR3 DNA: TGCGCCAGCAGCTTTGGAGGCGATACGCAGTATTTT

clone size: few
J gene: TRBJ2-5
V gene: TRBV6-1
D gene: TRBD2
CDR3 protein: CASGLWGGETQYF
CDR3 DNA: TGTGCCAGCGGACTCTGGGGGGGGGAGACCCAGTACTTC

clone size: -
J gene: TRBJ2-7
V gene: TRBV30
D gene: TRBD1
CDR3 protein: CAWSAGQGASEQYF
CDR3 DNA: TGTGCCTGGAGCGCGGGACAGGGGGCGAGCGAGCAGTACTTC

clone size: -
J gene: TRBJ1-3
V gene: TRBV18
D gene: TRBD1
CDR3 protein: CASSPGQGGNTIYF
CDR3 DNA: TGTGCCAGCTCACCAGGACAGGGTGGAAACACCATATATTTT

clone size: -
J gene: TRBJ2-7
V gene: TRBV13
D gene: TRBD2
CDR3 protein: CASSFGTTSYEQYF
CDR3 DNA: TGTGCCAGCAGCTTTGGGACTACCTCCTACGAGCAGTACTTC

clone size: -
J gene: TRBJ1-1
V gene: TRBV25-1
D gene: TRBD1
CDR3 protein: CASSEPRQGRTEAFF
CDR3 DNA: TGTGCCAGCAGTGAACCTAGACAGGGGCGAACTGAAGCTTTCTTT

clone size: few
J gene: TRBJ2-7
V gene: TRBV9
D gene: TRBD2
CDR3 protein: CASSVASGEGWEQYF
CDR3 DNA: TGTGCCAGCAGCGTAGCTTCTGGGGAGGGATGGGAGCAGTACTTC

clone size: -
J gene: TRBJ2-7
V gene: TRBV6-5
D gene: TRBD1
CDR3 protein: CASSTGTGAGEQYF
CDR3 DNA: TGTGCCAGCAGTACCGGGACAGGGGCCGGCGAGCAGTACTTC

clone size: -
J gene: TRBJ2-5
V gene: TRBV5-1
D gene: TRBD2
CDR3 protein: CASSWDTSGGAGETQYF
CDR3 DNA: TGCGCCAGCAGCTGGGATACTAGCGGGGGGGCCGGTGAGACCCAGTACTTC

clone size: -
J gene: TRBJ2-2
V gene: TRBV5-4
D gene: TRBD1
CDR3 protein: CASSRTGDTGELFF
CDR3 DNA: TGTGCCAGCAGTAGGACAGGGGACACCGGGGAGCTGTTTTTT

clone size: -
J gene: TRBJ2-5
V gene: TRBV20-1
D gene: -
CDR3 protein: CSARDVRTQYF
CDR3 DNA: TGCAGTGCTAGAGATGTGAGGACCCAGTACTTC

clone size: -
J gene: TRBJ1-5
V gene: TRBV5-4
D gene: -
CDR3 protein: CASSLWPYQPQHF
CDR3 DNA: TGTGCCAGCAGCTTGTGGCCCTATCAGCCCCAGCATTTT

clone size: -
J gene: TRBJ2-1
V gene: TRBV29-1
D gene: TRBD2
CDR3 protein: CSGGGSSYNEQFF
CDR3 DNA: TGCAGTGGGGGGGGTAGCTCCTACAATGAGCAGTTCTTC

clone size: few
J gene: TRBJ2-7
V gene: TRBV27
D gene: -
CDR3 protein: CASSYRETGSYEQYF
CDR3 DNA: TGTGCCAGCAGTTACAGGGAAACGGGCTCCTACGAGCAGTACTTC

clone size: -
J gene: TRBJ2-7
V gene: TRBV5-1
D gene: TRBD2
CDR3 protein: CASSLGLAGGYGYEQYF
CDR3 DNA: TGCGCCAGCAGCTTGGGTCTAGCGGGAGGGTACGGCTACGAGCAGTACTTC

clone size: -
J gene: TRBJ1-5
V gene: TRBV2
D gene: -
CDR3 protein: CASSERENQPQHF
CDR3 DNA: TGTGCCAGCAGTGAACGGGAAAATCAGCCCCAGCATTTT

clone size: -
J gene: TRBJ2-2
V gene: TRBV10-3
D gene: TRBD1
CDR3 protein: CAISESQGESTGELFF
CDR3 DNA: TGTGCCATCAGTGAGTCGCAGGGGGAGTCCACCGGGGAGCTGTTTTTT

clone size: few
J gene: TRBJ1-3
V gene: TRBV6-6
D gene: -
CDR3 protein: CASSYSTVSGNTIYF
CDR3 DNA: TGTGCCAGCAGTTACTCCACGGTTTCTGGAAACACCATATATTTT

clone size: -
J gene: TRBJ1-1
V gene: TRBV7-9
D gene: -
CDR3 protein: CASSSGGGEAFF
CDR3 DNA: TGTGCCAGCAGCTCCGGGGGGGGCGAAGCTTTCTTT

clone size: -
J gene: TRBJ2-6
V gene: TRBV28
D gene: TRBD1
CDR3 protein: CASSPNLRDRKRGSGANVLTF
CDR3 DNA: TGTGCCAGCAGTCCGAATCTGAGGGACAGAAAAAGGGGCTCTGGGGCCAACGTCCTGACTTTC